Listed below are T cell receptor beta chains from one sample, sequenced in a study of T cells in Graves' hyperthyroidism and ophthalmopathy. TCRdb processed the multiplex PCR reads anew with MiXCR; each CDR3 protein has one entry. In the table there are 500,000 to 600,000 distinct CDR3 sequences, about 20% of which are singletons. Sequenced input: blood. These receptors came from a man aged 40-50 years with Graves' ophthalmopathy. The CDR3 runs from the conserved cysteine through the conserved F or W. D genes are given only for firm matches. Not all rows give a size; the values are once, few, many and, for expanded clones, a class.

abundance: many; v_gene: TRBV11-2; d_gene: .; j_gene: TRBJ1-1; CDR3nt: TGTGCCAGCAGCTTACAGGGTACGGCGATGAACACTGAAGCTTTCTTT; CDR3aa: CASSLQGTAMNTEAFF
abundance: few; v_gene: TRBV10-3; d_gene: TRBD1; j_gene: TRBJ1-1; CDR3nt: TGTGCCATCTCCCGGGACAGGGGCACTGAAGCTTTCTTT; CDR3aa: CAISRDRGTEAFF
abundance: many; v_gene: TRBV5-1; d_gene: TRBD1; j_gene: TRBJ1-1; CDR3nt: TGCGCCAGCAGCTTTCACCAAGGCGCCGGGACAGGGGCCACTGAAGCTTTCTTT; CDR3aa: CASSFHQGAGTGATEAFF
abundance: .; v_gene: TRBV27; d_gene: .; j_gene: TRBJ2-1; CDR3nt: TGTGCCAGCAGTTCCACCCTAGCGTGGAATGAGCAGTTCTTC; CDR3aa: CASSSTLAWNEQFF
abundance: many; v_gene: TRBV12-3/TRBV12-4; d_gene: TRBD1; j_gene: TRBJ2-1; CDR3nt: TGTGCCAGCAGTTTAACGACAGGGTCCTCCTACAATGAGCAGTTCTTC; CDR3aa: CASSLTTGSSYNEQFF
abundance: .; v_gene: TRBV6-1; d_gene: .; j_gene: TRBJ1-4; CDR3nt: TGTGCCAGCAGCCGCATTGTGCCGGGTACTGAAAAACTGTTTTTT; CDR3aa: CASSRIVPGTEKLFF
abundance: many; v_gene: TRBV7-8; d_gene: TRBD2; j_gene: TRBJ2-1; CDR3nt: TGTGCCAGCAGCGCGAGCGGGAGCCACAATGAGCAGTTCTTC; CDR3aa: CASSASGSHNEQFF
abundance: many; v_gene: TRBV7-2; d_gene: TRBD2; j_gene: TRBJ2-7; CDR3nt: TGTGCCAGCAGCCCGACTAGCGGGACTTTCGAGCAGTACTTC; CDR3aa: CASSPTSGTFEQYF
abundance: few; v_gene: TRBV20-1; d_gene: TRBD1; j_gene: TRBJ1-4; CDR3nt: TGCAGTGCAGGATGGGACAGTTCTCCGGACGGTCGCAATGAAAAACTGTTTTTT; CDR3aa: CSAGWDSSPDGRNEKLFF
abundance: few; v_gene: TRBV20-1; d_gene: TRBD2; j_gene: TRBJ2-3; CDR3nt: TGCAGTGCTATTGCCGGACTAGAGCCAGATACGCAGTATTTT; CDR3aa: CSAIAGLEPDTQYF
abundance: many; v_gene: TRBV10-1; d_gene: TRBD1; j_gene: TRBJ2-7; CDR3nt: TGCGCCAGCAGCGACGGACAGGGGGCTTCCTACGAGCAGTACTTC; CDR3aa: CASSDGQGASYEQYF
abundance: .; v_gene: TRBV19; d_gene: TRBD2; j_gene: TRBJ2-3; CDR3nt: TGTGCCAGTAGTTTGGAGGGACTAGCCCTCACAGATACGCAGTATTTT; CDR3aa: CASSLEGLALTDTQYF
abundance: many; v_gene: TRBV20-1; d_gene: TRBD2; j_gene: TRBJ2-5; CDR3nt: TGCAGTGCTCCACGACTAGCGGGAGGGCAAGAGACCCAGTACTTC; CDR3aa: CSAPRLAGGQETQYF
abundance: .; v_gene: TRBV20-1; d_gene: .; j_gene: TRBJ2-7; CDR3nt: TGCAGTGCCGGGGGTGACACCTACGAGCAGTACTTC; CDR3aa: CSAGGDTYEQYF
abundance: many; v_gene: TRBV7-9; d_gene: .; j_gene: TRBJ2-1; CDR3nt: TGTGCCAGCAGCTCAGACCCGGGGGTCTATGAGCAGTTCTTC; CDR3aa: CASSSDPGVYEQFF
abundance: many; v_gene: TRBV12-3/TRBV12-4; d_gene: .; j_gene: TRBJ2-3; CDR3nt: TGTGCCAGCAGTTTTTCCGGGGTGGGCACAGATACGCAGTATTTT; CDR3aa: CASSFSGVGTDTQYF
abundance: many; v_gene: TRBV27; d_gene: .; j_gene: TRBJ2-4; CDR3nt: TGTGCCAGTCCCAACCGATGGGACATTCAGTACTTC; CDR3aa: CASPNRWDIQYF
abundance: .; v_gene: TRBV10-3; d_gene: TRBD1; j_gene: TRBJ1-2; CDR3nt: TGTGCCATCAGTGGGACAGGGACCTATGGCTACACCTTC; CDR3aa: CAISGTGTYGYTF
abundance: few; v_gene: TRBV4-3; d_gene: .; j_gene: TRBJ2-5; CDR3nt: TGCGCCAGCAGCCAGCTTGGGGGGAGAGAGACCCAGTACTTC; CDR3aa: CASSQLGGRETQYF
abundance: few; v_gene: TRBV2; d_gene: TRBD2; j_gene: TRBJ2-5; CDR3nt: TGTGCCAGCAACGGACTAGCGGGGGAACTCCAAGAGACCCAGTACTTC; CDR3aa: CASNGLAGELQETQYF
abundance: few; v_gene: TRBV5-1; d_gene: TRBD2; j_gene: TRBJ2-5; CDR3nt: TGCGCCAGCAGCTTGGGTCAGCGGGGGGCTGGGGAGACCCAGTACTTC; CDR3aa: CASSLGQRGAGETQYF
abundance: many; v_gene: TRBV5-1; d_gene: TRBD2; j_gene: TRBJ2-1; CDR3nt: TGCGCCAGCAGCTTGGAGGGGCTAGCGGTAAATGAGCAGTTCTTC; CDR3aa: CASSLEGLAVNEQFF
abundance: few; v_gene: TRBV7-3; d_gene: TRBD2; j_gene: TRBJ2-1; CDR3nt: TGTGCCAGCAGCTTAACGTCTAGCGGGAGGGTTAAGGAGCAGTTCTTC; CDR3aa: CASSLTSSGRVKEQFF
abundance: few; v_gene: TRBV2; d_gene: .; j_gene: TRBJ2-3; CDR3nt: TGTGCCAGCAAGGAGGGGGGGCTGGATACGCAGTATTTT; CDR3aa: CASKEGGLDTQYF
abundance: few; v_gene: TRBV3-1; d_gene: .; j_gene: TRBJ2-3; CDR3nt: TGTGCCAGCAGCTCCTTTGGGGGCACAGATACGCAGTATTTT; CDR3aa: CASSSFGGTDTQYF
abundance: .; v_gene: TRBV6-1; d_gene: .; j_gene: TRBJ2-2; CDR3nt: TGTGCCAGCAGACACACAACTGGACGGCTTTCCGGGGAGCTGTTTTTT; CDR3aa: CASRHTTGRLSGELFF
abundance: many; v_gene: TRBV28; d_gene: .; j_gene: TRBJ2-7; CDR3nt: TGTGCCAGCAGTCAACCTACTAGCCAGGTTTCCCACGAGCAGTACTTC; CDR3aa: CASSQPTSQVSHEQYF
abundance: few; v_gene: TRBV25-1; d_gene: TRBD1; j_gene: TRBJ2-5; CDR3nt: TGTGCCAGCAGTGACAGGGGGAAGACCCAGTACTTC; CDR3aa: CASSDRGKTQYF
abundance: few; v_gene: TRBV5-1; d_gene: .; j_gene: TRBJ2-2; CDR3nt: TGCGCCAGCAGCCCGGGGGCGTGGGACACCGGGGAGCTGTTTTTT; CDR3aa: CASSPGAWDTGELFF
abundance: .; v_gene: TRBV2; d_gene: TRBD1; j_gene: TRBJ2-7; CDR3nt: TGTGCCAGCAGCCCCGTCTGGACAGGGGGCGGAAATTTCGAGCAGTACTTC; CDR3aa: CASSPVWTGGGNFEQYF
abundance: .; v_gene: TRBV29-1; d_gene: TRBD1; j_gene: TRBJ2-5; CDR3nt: TGCAGCGCCATGGGACAGGGGGTAATGGAGAAAGAGACCCAGTACTTC; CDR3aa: CSAMGQGVMEKETQYF
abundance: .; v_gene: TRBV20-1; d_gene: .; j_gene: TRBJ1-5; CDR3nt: TGCAGTGCTAGGACGTATCCTAGCAATCAGCCCCAGCATTTT; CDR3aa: CSARTYPSNQPQHF
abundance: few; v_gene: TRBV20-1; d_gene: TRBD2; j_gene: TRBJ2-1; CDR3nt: TGCAGTGCACCGAGGGCTAGCGGAAACAATGAGCAGTTCTTC; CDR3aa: CSAPRASGNNEQFF